Shown below are 27 T cell receptor beta chains from a single sample sequenced in a study of control samples from healthy donors and cancer patients. Assay: immunoSEQ multiplex PCR; the TCRdb copy retains only in-frame clones and omits some. The top ten clones hold approximately 0.7% of a sample with 150,000 to 200,000 clones, 90% to 95% of them seen once. Material for sequencing was blood. Source of these receptors: a woman aged 25-40 years in good health.

This sequence joins TRBV28 and TRBJ1-1; no firm D call. The length of the CDR3 is 13 residues. Trimming cost V 6 bases and J 6 bases, with 14 bases left between them. Germline CDR1 is MDHEN and CDR2 is SYDVKM. The DNA of the CDR3 is TGTGCCAGCAGGCGAGCCCCTTTAGCTGAAGCTTTCTTT. Its translation: CASRRAPLAEAFF. Combining the CDR3 with reference TRBV28 and TRBJ1-1 gives the whole variable domain DVKVTQSSRYLVKRTGEKVFLECVQDMDHENMFWYRQDPGLGLRLIYFSYDVKMKEKGDIPEGYSVSREKKERFSLILESASTNQTSMYLCASRRAPLAEAFFGQGTRLTVV.

The rearrangement uses TRBV7-6 and TRBJ2-7; 12 nucleotides agree with TRBD2. The CDR3 consists of 15 residues. In germline, CDR1 is SGHVS, CDR2 FNYEAQ. V was clipped by 5 bases and J by 2 bases; unmatched bases: 4. The CDR3 region is CASSPRTSGAYEQYF. The CDR3 nucleotides are TGTGCCAGCAGCCCCCGGACTAGCGGGGCCTACGAGCAGTACTTC. The complete variable domain, with remaining parts taken from reference TRBV7-6 and TRBJ2-7, reads GAGVSQSPRYKVTKRGQDVALRCDPISGHVSLYWYRQALGQGPEFLTYFNYEAQQDKSGLPNDRFSAERPEGSISTLTIQRTEQRDSAMYRCASSPRTSGAYEQYFGPGTRLTVT.

The chain is built from TRBV27 and TRBJ2-5; 7 bases are shared with TRBD2. Germline V gene data show CDR1 as MNHEY and CDR2 as SMNVEV (reference sequence). V was clipped by 3 bases and J by 5 bases; unmatched bases: 3. The CDR3 runs 13 residues. Here the CDR3 reads CASSFREGETQYF. The CDR3 DNA follows: TGTGCCAGCAGTTTCAGGGAGGGGGAGACCCAGTACTTC.

J is TRBJ2-7 and V is TRBV7-6, with 12 bases fitting TRBD2. CDR3 length: 14 amino acids. Losses at the gene ends were 5 bases for V and 7 bases for J; bases not matched to a gene: 6. CDR1 SGHVS and CDR2 FNYEAQ come from the germline V gene. The CDR3 DNA reads as TGTGCCAGCAGCCGTCTAGCGGGAGGGGGTGAGCAGTACTTC. Protein sequence: CASSRLAGGGEQYF.

J is TRBJ2-3 and V is TRBV5-4; D not resolved. CDR3 length: 14 residues. Trimming left V 0 bases short and J 5 bases short, with 10 bases between. The germline gives CDR1 SGHNT, CDR2 YYREEE (reference sequence). The chain's CDR3 is CASSLDILGDTQYF. DNA for the CDR3: TGTGCCAGCAGCTTGGACATTCTAGGAGATACGCAGTATTTT.

This chain uses TRBV10-2 with TRBJ2-1, with 12 bases fitting TRBD2. The V segment lost 5 bases and the J segment 9 bases; nucleotides outside the gene matches: 14. The germline CDR1 and CDR2 sequences are WSHSY and SAAADI. This CDR3 comprises 17 residues. The CDR3 DNA reads TGCGCCAGCAGTCGACCCCCTAGCGGGAGGGACGTTGTTGAGCAGTTCTTC. It codes for CASSRPPSGRDVVEQFF.

The CDR3 here is CASSSGRQGQETQYF. The CDR3 DNA reads as TGCGCCAGCAGCTCGGGCCGGCAGGGCCAGGAGACCCAGTACTTC. The rearrangement joins TRBV5-1 to TRBJ2-5; possibly TRBD1 for D (5 bases). Trimming removed 3 bases from V and 5 bases from J, with 17 bases in between. From germline, CDR1 is SGHRS and CDR2 YFSETQ. The CDR3 has 15 amino acids.

V gene TRBV19 combines with J gene TRBJ1-5, with TRBD1 matching over 11 bases. Germline V lookup: CDR1 LNHDA, CDR2 SQIVND (reference sequence). The V gene end was trimmed by 6 bases and the J gene end by 7 bases; junction bases not matched to a gene: 14. The CDR3 length is 17 residues. In nucleotides, the CDR3 is TGTGCCAGTAGCATTCTTAAGGGGACAGGGGGGGGCCAGCCCCAGCATTTT. This codes for CASSILKGTGGGQPQHF.

The genes are TRBV4-1 and TRBJ1-4; 9 bases are shared with TRBD1. This CDR3 region has 17 residues. Germline V gene sequence: CDR1 MGHRA, CDR2 YSYEKL. The trim removed 4 bases at V and 1 base at J, leaving 7 bases unmatched. The CDR3 coding sequence is TGCGCCAGCAGCCGGCGGGACAGGGAGTTAACTAATGAAAAACTGTTTTTT. Translated: CASSRRDRELTNEKLFF.

V is TRBV28 and J is TRBJ1-5; D gene ambiguous. This CDR3 has 12 amino acids. From germline, CDR1 is MDHEN and CDR2 SYDVKM. V lost 7 bases to trimming and J lost 4 bases, with 8 bases between them. CDR3 bases: TGTGCCAGCACGCGGATGAATCAGCCCCAGCATTTT. As protein: CASTRMNQPQHF.

This chain uses TRBV9 with TRBJ2-3, with D tentatively TRBD1 or TRBD2 (6 bases each). CDR1 SGDLS and CDR2 YYNGEE come from the germline V gene. The V end lost 5 bases, the J end lost 1 base, and 17 bases lay between the germline ends. CDR3 length equals 16 residues. The CDR3 sequence: CASSGGGSDGTDTQYF. Here the CDR3 DNA reads TGTGCCAGCAGTGGAGGGGGGAGCGACGGCACAGATACGCAGTATTTT.

This clone was counted a few times. The gene calls are TRBV28 and TRBJ2-1, with unresolved D. Germline V gives CDR1 MDHEN, CDR2 SYDVKM. The V gene lost 7 bases and the J gene lost 6 bases, with 13 bases spanning the gap. The CDR3 contains 13 residues. CDR3 protein: CASTPPWGNEQFF. The CDR3, as DNA: TGTGCCAGCACCCCCCCCTGGGGCAATGAGCAGTTCTTC.

A remark on this clone: Other nucleotide sequences in the sample specify the same CDR3. The rearrangement joins TRBV29-1 to TRBJ1-5; TRBD1 is a possible D gene (5 bases). In germline, CDR1 is SQVTM, CDR2 ANQGSEA. The CDR3 sequence is 12 residues long. V lost 4 bases and J 6 bases, leaving 10 bases between the germline ends. In nucleotides, the CDR3 is TGCAGCGTTGGGGGGTGGGGTCAGCCCCAGCATTTT. Amino acids: CSVGGWGQPQHF.

The gene calls are TRBV24-1 and TRBJ1-5; D might be TRBD1 (6 bases). Germline CDR1 reads KGHDR; CDR2 reads SFDVKD. The length of the CDR3 is 20 residues. Trimming removed 1 base at V and 0 bases at J, with 21 bases between. The CDR3 reads CATSDLQNHRQDHSNQPQHF. CDR3 nucleotide sequence: TGTGCCACCAGTGATTTACAGAACCATCGACAGGACCATAGCAATCAGCCCCAGCATTTT.

The V gene is TRBV7-9, the J gene TRBJ2-1; possible D gene TRBD2, 5 bases. CDR1 and CDR2 (germline): SEHNR, FQNEAQ (reference sequence). The CDR3 is 15 residues long. V dropped 5 bases and J dropped 0 bases, with 11 bases sitting between them. The CDR3 DNA is TGTGCCAGCAGCCTCGCCGGGAACTCCTACAATGAGCAGTTCTTC. Its translation: CASSLAGNSYNEQFF. The whole variable domain, filled in from reference TRBV7-9 and TRBJ2-1, reads DTGVSQNPRHKITKRGQNVTFRCDPISEHNRLYWYRQTLGQGPEFLTYFQNEAQLEKSRLLSDRFSAERPKGSFSTLEIQRTEQGDSAMYLCASSLAGNSYNEQFFGPGTRLTVL.

This rearrangement joins TRBV7-9 to TRBJ1-1; D is ambiguous. The CDR3 is made up of 15 amino acids. Looked up from germline, CDR1 is SEHNR and CDR2 is FQNEAQ (reference sequence). Trimming pared 4 bases from V and 2 bases from J, leaving 14 bases between. The chain's CDR3 is CASSSPAEINTEAFF. As DNA, the CDR3 is TGTGCCAGCAGCTCCCCGGCGGAGATTAACACTGAAGCTTTCTTT.

This sequence joins TRBV27 and TRBJ1-6, with D possibly matching TRBD1 (5 bases). CDR1 is MNHEY, CDR2 SMNVEV, per germline (reference sequence). CDR3 size: 16 residues. V was trimmed by 3 bases and J by 1 base, leaving 10 bases between them. CDR3 DNA: TGTGCCAGCAGTTTCGGAAGGGGATCCTATAATTCACCCCTCCACTTT. Translating it yields CASSFGRGSYNSPLHF.

This clone was counted only a few times. V usage is TRBV4-1 and J usage is TRBJ1-1; D ambiguous. The CDR3 has 13 residues. CDR1 is MGHRA, CDR2 YSYEKL, per germline. Trimming stripped 3 bases from V and 7 bases from J, with 12 bases between. The CDR3 bases are TGCGCCAGCAGCCAGGTCTCCGGGCTTGAAGCTTTCTTT. Translation gives CASSQVSGLEAFF.

This clone occurred once. The chain carries TRBV7-2 and TRBJ2-5; D may match TRBD1 or TRBD2 (7 bases each). The CDR3 runs 14 residues. V was trimmed by 5 bases and J by 7 bases, leaving 17 bases between them. Germline V gene data show CDR1 as SGHTA and CDR2 as FQGNSA. The CDR3 loop is CASSTGEGWGTQYF. The CDR3 DNA follows: TGTGCCAGCAGCACAGGGGAGGGATGGGGGACCCAGTACTTC.

The J gene is TRBJ2-7, the V gene TRBV9, with TRBD2 matching over 13 bases. Germline-derived CDR1 and CDR2 are SGDLS and YYNGEE. The CDR3 covers 16 residues. V gave up 4 bases and J gave up 5 bases; unmatched junction bases: 9. CDR3 sequence: CASSPPGTSGINEQYF. The CDR3 DNA reads TGTGCCAGCAGCCCCCCCGGGACTAGCGGGATTAACGAGCAGTACTTC.

This clone came up once. The V gene is TRBV20-1, the J gene TRBJ1-1; tentatively, D is TRBD1 (6 bases). Germline V CDR1 and CDR2: DFQATT, SNEGSKA (reference sequence). Trimming removed 5 bases at V and 10 bases at J, with 14 bases between. The CDR3 has 11 residues. The CDR3 here is CSARITGSAFF. DNA of the CDR3: TGCAGTGCTCGAATTACAGGGTCAGCTTTCTTT.

This chain joins TRBV30 and TRBJ2-1; D is unclear. Germline loops: CDR1 GTSNPN, CDR2 SVGIG (reference sequence). The V and J ends lost 3 bases and 2 bases respectively, with 8 bases between them. The CDR3 totals 13 residues. CDR3 DNA: TGTGCCTGGAGAGCCCCCGCCTACAATGAGCAGTTCTTC. Protein product: CAWRAPAYNEQFF. The whole variable domain, remainder taken from reference TRBV30 and TRBJ2-1, is SQTIHQWPATLVQPVGSPLSLECTVEGTSNPNLYWYRQAAGRGLQLLFYSVGIGQISSEVPQNLSASRPQDRQFILSSKKLLLSDSGFYLCAWRAPAYNEQFFGPGTRLTVL.

This chain uses TRBV4-2 with TRBJ2-5, with D perhaps TRBD1 or TRBD2 (5 bases each). The germline V gene encodes CDR1 LGHNA and CDR2 YNFKEQ. The CDR3 totals 14 residues. Trimming took 1 base from V and 5 from J, leaving 11 bases between them. The DNA for the CDR3 is TGTGCCAGCAGCCAAGGGATCGAGGGGGAGACCCAGTACTTC. Its translation is CASSQGIEGETQYF.

J is TRBJ2-7 and V is TRBV4-1; 7 nucleotides match TRBD1. Germline values: CDR1 MGHRA, CDR2 YSYEKL. Trimming removed 4 bases from V and 4 bases from J; junction bases left unmatched: 10. CDR3 size: 15 residues. The CDR3 DNA reads as TGCGCCAGCAGCCGAGGGACAGAGGGACCTTACGAGCAGTACTTC. Residues: CASSRGTEGPYEQYF.

This clone has more than one count but fewer than ten. V gene TRBV28 combines with J gene TRBJ1-1, with D hard to call. The V end was cut by 2 bases, the J end by 7 bases, with 11 bases between. The CDR3 length is 13 residues. CDR1 and CDR2 (germline): MDHEN, SYDVKM. The CDR3 DNA is TGTGCCAGCAGTTTAAGAGGGATCGGTGAAGCTTTCTTT. This sequence encodes CASSLRGIGEAFF.

This clone has only one observation. The genes are TRBV28 and TRBJ1-1; the match to TRBD1 covers 11 bases. The CDR3 has 14 amino acids. Trimming removed 1 base from V and 10 bases from J; junction bases left unmatched: 5. Per the germline V gene, CDR1 is MDHEN and CDR2 is SYDVKM. CDR3 residues: CASSLLAGQGGAFF. CDR3 coding DNA: TGTGCCAGCAGTTTATTGGCGGGACAGGGGGGAGCTTTCTTT. Based on the CDR3 plus reference TRBV28 and TRBJ1-1, the full variable domain is DVKVTQSSRYLVKRTGEKVFLECVQDMDHENMFWYRQDPGLGLRLIYFSYDVKMKEKGDIPEGYSVSREKKERFSLILESASTNQTSMYLCASSLLAGQGGAFFGQGTRLTVV.

V and J are TRBV19 and TRBJ1-4, with D possibly being TRBD1 (5 bases). Trimming took 3 bases from V and 2 from J, leaving 7 bases between them. CDR1 LNHDA and CDR2 SQIVND come from the germline V gene (reference sequence). This CDR3 has 14 amino acids. The CDR3 loop is CASSMGTTNEKLFF. Here the CDR3 DNA reads TGTGCCAGTAGTATGGGGACTACTAATGAAAAACTGTTTTTT.